The clone carrying this T cell receptor beta chain occurred a few times. Original analysis: The authors estimated nucleated cell counts from reference gene primer amplification. Sequencing was performed with immunoSEQ multiplex PCR; in TCRdb, only in-frame clones are kept and a portion is missing. The V and J calls and clone size are taken from that table; D and trimming were inferred from the DNA. The sample yields a few hundred thousand clones, approximately 85% seen once. The data originate from a study of blood T cell repertoires in COVID-19. Sequences were obtained from peripheral blood. This sequence was found in a woman in her seventies with COVID-19, enrolled during active disease.

Here the CDR3 DNA reads TGTGCCAGCAGTTATCGCAGGATTAGCAATCAGCCCCAGCATTTT. Its translation: CASSYRRISNQPQHF. The rearrangement links TRBV28 to TRBJ1-5; D gene unclear. The CDR3 covers 15 residues. The germline V and J ends were trimmed by 4 bases and 0 bases, with 10 bases remaining between them. In germline, CDR1 is MDHEN, CDR2 SYDVKM.